Listed below are T cell receptor beta chains from one sample, sequenced in a study of T-cell memory formation after mild COVID-19. TCRdb processed the 5' RACE reads anew with MiXCR; each CDR3 protein has one entry. The sample contains more than 300,000 distinct CDR3 sequences, over 11% of which appear only once. The sample was PBMCs or a T cell subset sorted from them (not recorded which). These receptors came from a man between 18 and 35 years old who had mild COVID-19 (a few samples of this study predate the infection). Cell type and time point are not known. Both conserved end residues are part of each CDR3. The order of the fields is J gene, V gene, D gene, CDR3 protein. D genes are given only for firm matches.

TRBJ2-7	TRBV3-1	-	CASSQVGGRSYEQYF
TRBJ2-7	TRBV12-3/TRBV12-4	TRBD1	CASSSGTGAYEQYF
TRBJ1-4	TRBV7-7	-	CASSLGVGEKLFF
TRBJ2-7	TRBV4-3	TRBD1	CASSQLLGQGSYEQYF
TRBJ2-6	TRBV4-3	-	CASSQGGGSAGANVLTF
TRBJ1-1	TRBV7-2	TRBD1	CASSAIMAGGTEAFF
TRBJ2-7	TRBV9	-	CASSPTLGETREQYF
TRBJ2-7	TRBV6-6	-	CASSDRLSNYEQYF
TRBJ2-2	TRBV7-6	-	CASSLEGMGTYANTGELFF
TRBJ2-3	TRBV6-2/TRBV6-3	-	CASSSGLVMFTDTQYF
TRBJ1-1	TRBV7-3	TRBD1	CASSLSGTGWKGTEAFF
TRBJ2-7	TRBV7-9	-	CASSLGSGSLVYEQYF
TRBJ1-6	TRBV20-1	-	CSARDLRAASPLHF
TRBJ1-5	TRBV4-1	-	CASSQDRGEGHHF
TRBJ2-5	TRBV10-3	-	CAISESRGEETQYF
TRBJ1-1	TRBV25-1	-	CASSEYLSGQQAFF
TRBJ2-5	TRBV5-1	-	CASSLISGGAGTQYF
TRBJ1-1	TRBV27	-	CASTRLPFHTEAFF
TRBJ2-3	TRBV10-3	-	CATGQGDTQYF
TRBJ1-1	TRBV6-1	TRBD1	CASSQQGADTEAFF
TRBJ2-3	TRBV7-8	-	CASSRPFRTGPRNTQYF
TRBJ2-1	TRBV3-1	-	CASSQFGGNEQFF
TRBJ1-5	TRBV7-2	-	CASSSDYNQPQHF
TRBJ2-3	TRBV20-1	TRBD2	CSARSGTSRTDTQYF
TRBJ1-6	TRBV15	TRBD1	CATSRDLPGGRNSPLHF
TRBJ2-5	TRBV5-1	-	CASSLAGAPIQETQYF
TRBJ1-4	TRBV29-1	-	CSVEGSTENNEKLFF